One and the same sample provided the 14 T cell receptor beta chains below, sequenced in a study of naive and memory T cell subsets. An equimolar mix of two oligonucleotides served as the beta constant-region primer for TRBC1 and TRBC2. Using its own MiXCR run on the UMI-ligation and nested PCR reads, TCRdb lists one record per CDR3 protein. The repertoire has roughly 98,000 distinct CDR3 sequences, about 6.5% of them found once; the top ten carry over 1.5%. Material: central memory CD4+ T cells from blood. These receptors all come from a human donor in good health.

The rearrangement joins TRBV5-1 to TRBJ2-7; TRBD1 agrees at 12 bases. The germline gives CDR1 SGHRS, CDR2 YFSETQ. The CDR3 extends over 15 amino acids. The ends lost 4 bases at V and 0 bases at J; junction bases unmatched: 2. The CDR3 loop reads CASSRDRGLSYEQYF. The CDR3 DNA is TGCGCCAGCAGCCGGGACAGGGGGCTCTCCTACGAGCAGTACTTC.

This clonotype has only a few counts. V usage is TRBV14 and J usage is TRBJ1-4; no definite D call. The V gene's germline CDR1 is SGHDN and CDR2 FVKESK. V dropped 1 base and J dropped 3 bases, with 9 bases sitting between them. The CDR3 sequence is 15 residues long. The CDR3 reads CASSQAAASNEKLFF. DNA of the CDR3: TGTGCCAGCAGCCAAGCTGCGGCATCTAATGAAAAACTGTTTTTT.

The sample holds many counts of this clonotype. The chain carries TRBV4-2 and TRBJ1-6, with D possibly being TRBD1 (6 bases). Between the trimmed V and J ends, which lost 3 bases and 9 bases, there was a span of 12 bases. CDR3 length: 14 residues. Germline values: CDR1 LGHNA, CDR2 YNFKEQ. The CDR3 spells CASSHIGQTSPLHF. In DNA form, the CDR3 reads TGTGCCAGCAGCCATATAGGACAGACTTCACCCCTCCACTTT.

The rearrangement uses TRBV29-1 and TRBJ2-7; no firm D call. Germline V lookup: CDR1 SQVTM, CDR2 ANQGSEA. V shed 0 bases and J shed 5 bases, with 5 bases lying between them. The CDR3 extends over 11 amino acids. Here the CDR3 reads CSVEDIDEQYF. CDR3 sequence (DNA): TGCAGCGTTGAAGATATCGACGAGCAGTACTTC.

This clonotype was seen only a few times. The DNA of the CDR3 is TGTGCCAGCTCACCTTTACAGGGGGCAACACTCCAGGGGGCTTTCTTT. Protein sequence: CASSPLQGATLQGAFF. The genes are TRBV18 and TRBJ1-1; the match to TRBD1 covers 9 bases. With V trimmed by 3 bases and J by 11 bases, 16 bases remained unmatched. Germline loops: CDR1 KGHSH, CDR2 LQKENI. This CDR3 contains 16 residues.

This clonotype was seen a handful of times. The chain uses TRBV29-1 and TRBJ2-1; TRBD2 aligns across 16 bases. This CDR3 comprises 19 residues. From germline, CDR1 is SQVTM and CDR2 ANQGSEA. With V trimmed by 3 bases and J by 0 bases, 8 bases remained unmatched. DNA for the CDR3: TGCAGCGTTGAGGTGCCGGGACTAGCGGGAGGGAGCTCCTACAATGAGCAGTTCTTC. It is translated as CSVEVPGLAGGSSYNEQFF.

This clonotype was seen many times. J is TRBJ1-2 and V is TRBV4-2; D may be TRBD1 (5 bases). This CDR3 has 14 residues. Between the trimmed V and J ends, which lost 0 bases and 4 bases, there was a span of 9 bases. Germline V CDR1 and CDR2: LGHNA, YNFKEQ. The CDR3, as DNA: TGTGCCAGCAGCCAAGACAGGGAGAGCTATGGCTACACCTTC. This sequence encodes CASSQDRESYGYTF.

This clonotype was detected many times. The chain has TRBV30 and TRBJ2-7; no definite D call. The CDR3 contains 11 residues. CDR1 is GTSNPN, CDR2 SVGIG, per germline (reference sequence). V lost 2 bases to trimming and J lost 3 bases, with 5 bases between them. DNA of the CDR3: TGTGCCTGGAGTCAAGTCTACGAGCAGTACTTC. Encoded protein: CAWSQVYEQYF.

This clonotype was detected a few times. The rearrangement uses TRBV27 and TRBJ2-5; TRBD1 matches at 9 bases. CDR1 MNHEY and CDR2 SMNVEV come from the germline V gene (reference sequence). After removal of 0 bases from V and 7 bases from J, the junction contained 6 bases not matched to a gene. The CDR3 is 15 amino acids. CDR3 loop: CASSLSAQGASTQYF. CDR3 DNA sequence: TGTGCCAGCAGTTTATCCGCACAGGGGGCTTCGACCCAGTACTTC.

V gene TRBV4-2 combines with J gene TRBJ2-7, with D possibly TRBD1 on 5 matching bases. CDR3 length: 14 residues. Germline-derived CDR1 and CDR2 are LGHNA and YNFKEQ. V lost 0 bases, J lost 1 base, and 7 bases lay in between. The DNA for the CDR3 is TGTGCCAGCAGCCAAGATCGACAGTCCTACGAGCAGTACTTC. Protein: CASSQDRQSYEQYF.

V gene TRBV14 combines with J gene TRBJ1-1, with no clear D. V lost 4 bases to trimming and J lost 1 base, with 10 bases between them. There are 14 residues in the CDR3. Germline V lookup: CDR1 SGHDN, CDR2 FVKESK. The CDR3 bases are TGTGCCAGCAGCCTTCCTGGCAGGAACACTGAAGCTTTCTTT. Translation: CASSLPGRNTEAFF.

This clonotype turned up a few times. The CDR3 reads CAWSGQRDQPQHF. The CDR3 bases are TGTGCCTGGAGCGGACAGCGGGATCAGCCCCAGCATTTT. This chain links TRBV30 with TRBJ1-5; the D gene is possibly TRBD1 (6 bases). The germline V gene encodes CDR1 GTSNPN and CDR2 SVGIG (reference sequence). The length of the CDR3 is 13 residues. V dropped 3 bases and J dropped 5 bases, with 11 bases sitting between them.

This clonotype occurred a few times. The chain is built from TRBV9 and TRBJ2-2; D remains unclear. Germline CDR1 reads SGDLS; CDR2 reads YYNGEE. Trimming took 0 bases from V and 0 from J, leaving 6 bases between them. The CDR3 contains 15 residues. CDR3 in DNA: TGTGCCAGCAGCGTAGCCAGTACGAACACCGGGGAGCTGTTTTTT. Translating it yields CASSVASTNTGELFF.

The chain joins TRBV11-2 to TRBJ2-7; either TRBD1 or TRBD2 may fit D (5 bases each). This CDR3 region has 15 residues. The V gene's germline CDR1 is SGHAT and CDR2 FQNNGV. Trimming took off 1 base at V and 4 bases at J, with 14 bases between the two ends. In DNA form, the CDR3 reads TGTGCCAGCAGCTTAGGGCGACAGAGGGGTTACGAGCAGTACTTC. Protein sequence: CASSLGRQRGYEQYF.